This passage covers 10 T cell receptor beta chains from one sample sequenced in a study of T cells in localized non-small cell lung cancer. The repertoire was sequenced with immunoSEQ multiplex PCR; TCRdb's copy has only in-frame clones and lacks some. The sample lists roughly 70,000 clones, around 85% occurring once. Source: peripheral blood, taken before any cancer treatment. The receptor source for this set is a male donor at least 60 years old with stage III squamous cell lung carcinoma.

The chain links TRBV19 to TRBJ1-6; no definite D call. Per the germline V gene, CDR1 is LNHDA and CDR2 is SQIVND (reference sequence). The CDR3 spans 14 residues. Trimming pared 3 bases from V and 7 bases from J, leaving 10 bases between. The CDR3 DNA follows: TGTGCCAGTAGTATGTTGGCAGACAATTCACCCCTCCACTTT. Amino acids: CASSMLADNSPLHF.

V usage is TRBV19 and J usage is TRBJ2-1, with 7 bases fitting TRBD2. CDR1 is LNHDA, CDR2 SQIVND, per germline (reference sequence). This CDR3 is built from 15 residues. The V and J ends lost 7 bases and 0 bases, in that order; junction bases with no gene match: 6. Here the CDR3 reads CASMGGKGSYNEQFF. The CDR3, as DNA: TGTGCCAGTATGGGGGGGAAAGGCTCCTACAATGAGCAGTTCTTC.

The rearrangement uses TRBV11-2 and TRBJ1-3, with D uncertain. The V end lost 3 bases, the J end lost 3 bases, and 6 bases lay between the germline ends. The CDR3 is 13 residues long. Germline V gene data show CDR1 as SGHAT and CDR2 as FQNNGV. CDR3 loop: CASSFERGNTIYF. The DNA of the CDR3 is TGTGCCAGCAGCTTCGAGCGTGGAAACACCATATATTTT.

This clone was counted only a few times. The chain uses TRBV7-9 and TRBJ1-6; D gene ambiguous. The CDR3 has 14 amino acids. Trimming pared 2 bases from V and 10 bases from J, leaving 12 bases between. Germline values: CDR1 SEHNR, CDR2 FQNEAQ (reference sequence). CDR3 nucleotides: TGTGCCAGCAGCTTACGCGGGGATGGATCACCCCTCCACTTT. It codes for CASSLRGDGSPLHF.

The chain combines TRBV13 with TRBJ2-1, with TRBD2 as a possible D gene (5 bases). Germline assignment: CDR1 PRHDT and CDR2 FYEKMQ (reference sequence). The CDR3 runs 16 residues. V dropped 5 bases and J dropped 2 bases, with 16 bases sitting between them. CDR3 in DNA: TGTGCCAGCAGCCTACTGCAGGCGGGCGCCTACAATGAGCAGTTCTTC. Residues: CASSLLQAGAYNEQFF.

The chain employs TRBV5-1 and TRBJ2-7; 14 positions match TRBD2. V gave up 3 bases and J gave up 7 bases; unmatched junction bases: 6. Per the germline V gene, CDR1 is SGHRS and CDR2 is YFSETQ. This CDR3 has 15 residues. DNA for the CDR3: TGCGCCAGCAGCTCCGTGACTAGCGGGGGGGTTGAGCAGTACTTC. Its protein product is CASSSVTSGGVEQYF. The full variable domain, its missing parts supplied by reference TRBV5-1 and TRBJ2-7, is KAGVTQTPRYLIKTRGQQVTLSCSPISGHRSVSWYQQTPGQGLQFLFEYFSETQRNKGNFPGRFSGRQFSNSRSEMNVSTLELGDSALYLCASSSVTSGGVEQYFGPGTRLTVT.

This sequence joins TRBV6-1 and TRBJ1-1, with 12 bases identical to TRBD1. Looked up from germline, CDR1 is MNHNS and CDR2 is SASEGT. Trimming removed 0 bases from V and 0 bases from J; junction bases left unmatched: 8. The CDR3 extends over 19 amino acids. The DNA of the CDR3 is TGTGCCAGCAGTGAAGCAGCGAGGGACAGGGGGCGCATGAACACTGAAGCTTTCTTT. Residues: CASSEAARDRGRMNTEAFF.

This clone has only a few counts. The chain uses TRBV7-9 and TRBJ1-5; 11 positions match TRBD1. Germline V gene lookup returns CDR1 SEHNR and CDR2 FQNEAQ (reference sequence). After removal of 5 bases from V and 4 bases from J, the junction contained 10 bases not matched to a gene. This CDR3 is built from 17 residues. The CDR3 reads CASSRARDRGSNQPQHF. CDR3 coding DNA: TGTGCCAGCAGCCGGGCACGGGACAGGGGGAGTAATCAGCCCCAGCATTTT. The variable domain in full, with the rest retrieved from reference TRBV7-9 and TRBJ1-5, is DTGVSQNPRHKITKRGQNVTFRCDPISEHNRLYWYRQTLGQGPEFLTYFQNEAQLEKSRLLSDRFSAERPKGSFSTLEIQRTEQGDSAMYLCASSRARDRGSNQPQHFGDGTRLSIL.

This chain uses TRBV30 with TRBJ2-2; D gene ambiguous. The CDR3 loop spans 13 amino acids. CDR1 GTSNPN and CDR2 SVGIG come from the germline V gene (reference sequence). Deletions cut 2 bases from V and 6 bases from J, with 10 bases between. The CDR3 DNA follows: TGTGCCTGGAGTCTTTTGGTGGCCGGGGAGCTGTTTTTT. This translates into CAWSLLVAGELFF.

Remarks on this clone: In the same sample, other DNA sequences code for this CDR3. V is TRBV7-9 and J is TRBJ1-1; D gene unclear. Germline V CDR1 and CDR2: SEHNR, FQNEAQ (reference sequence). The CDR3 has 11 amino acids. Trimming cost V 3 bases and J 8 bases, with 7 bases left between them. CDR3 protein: CASSFDSEAFF. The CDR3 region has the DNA TGTGCCAGCAGCTTTGACTCGGAAGCTTTCTTT.